These T cell receptor beta chains were read from a single sample in a study of shared clonotypes between healthy human individuals. The table came from immunoSEQ multiplex PCR; TCRdb's copy has only in-frame clones and leaves some out. The data contain around 980,000 clones, around 78% of them singletons. Material for sequencing was memory CD4+ T cells from PBMCs. These receptors originate from a man younger than 30 in good health. Some clones in this sample may be carry-over from other donors' samples. CDR3s include the opening cysteine and the closing phenylalanine or tryptophan. Fields, in order: clone size, V gene, J gene, D gene, CDR3 protein, CDR3 DNA. A D gene is named only where the DNA matches it firmly. The size entry is marked missing in some rows and otherwise reads once, few, many or a size class.

>NA|TRBV7-9|TRBJ2-2|NA
CASSFVRGGELFF
TGTGCCAGCAGCTTCGTACGAGGCGGGGAGCTGTTTTTT
>few|TRBV2|TRBJ2-4|NA
CASSPGGKNIQYF
TGTGCCAGCAGTCCTGGGGGAAAAAACATTCAGTACTTC
>once|TRBV2|TRBJ2-3|NA
CASMEAGGQPTDTQYF
TGTGCCAGCATGGAGGCAGGGGGGCAACCCACAGATACGCAGTATTTT
>many|TRBV18|TRBJ2-7|NA
CASSPPGLGTYEQYF
TGTGCCAGCTCACCCCCCGGCCTGGGAACCTACGAGCAGTACTTC
>NA|TRBV9|TRBJ2-7|TRBD1
CASSVDAGGYEQYF
TGTGCCAGCAGCGTAGATGCAGGGGGCTACGAGCAGTACTTC
>once|TRBV5-6|TRBJ1-2|NA
CASSLAGRLANYGYTF
TGTGCCAGCAGCTTGGCCGGGCGGCTAGCTAACTATGGCTACACCTTC
>NA|TRBV5-1|TRBJ1-5|NA
CASSRMGAGDQPQHF
TGCGCCAGCAGCCGAATGGGGGCTGGGGATCAGCCCCAGCATTTT
>NA|TRBV28|TRBJ2-7|NA
CASSLSRRGAYEQYF
TGTGCCAGCAGTTTATCCCGGCGGGGCGCCTACGAGCAGTACTTC
>NA|TRBV5-1|TRBJ2-2|NA
CASSTRQNTGELFF
TGCGCCAGCAGCACCCGACAGAACACCGGGGAGCTGTTTTTT
>NA|TRBV28|TRBJ1-2|NA
CASGYHDYGYTF
TGTGCGTCGGGGTATCACGACTATGGCTACACCTTC
>once|TRBV10-3|TRBJ2-5|NA
CAISDQGETQYF
TGTGCCATCAGTGACCAGGGAGAGACCCAGTACTTC
>NA|TRBV29-1|TRBJ2-3|NA
CSVGQGRTDTQYF
TGCAGCGTTGGGCAGGGGAGGACAGATACGCAGTATTTT
>many|TRBV5-6|TRBJ1-5|NA
CASSLYGRQPQHF
TGTGCCAGCAGCTTGTATGGCAGACAGCCCCAGCATTTT
>many|TRBV10-3|TRBJ2-1|TRBD2
CAIRGNVAGTSYNEQFF
TGTGCCATCAGGGGGAATGTAGCGGGAACTAGCTACAATGAGCAGTTCTTC
>NA|TRBV29-1|TRBJ2-5|NA
CSAYENQETQYF
TGCAGCGCCTATGAAAACCAAGAGACCCAGTACTTC
>NA|TRBV20-1|TRBJ1-2|NA
CSARAGQLNTF
TGCAGTGCTAGAGCTGGACAGCTAAACACCTTC
>NA|TRBV2|TRBJ1-4|NA
CASSVDRLNEKLFF
TGTGCCAGCAGTGTTGACAGGCTAAATGAAAAACTGTTTTTT
>NA|TRBV29-1|TRBJ2-2|NA
CIVSSHETSELFF
TGCATCGTTAGTTCCCATGAGACGTCGGAGCTGTTTTTT
>NA|TRBV2|TRBJ2-1|NA
CASRPGESSYNEQFF
TGTGCCAGCAGGCCCGGGGAGAGCTCCTACAATGAGCAGTTCTTC
>NA|TRBV6-6|TRBJ1-1|TRBD1
CASSDRVYTEAFF
TGTGCCAGCAGCGACAGGGTTTACACTGAAGCTTTCTTT
>NA|TRBV9|TRBJ1-1|TRBD1
CASSPITTTGEAFF
TGTGCCAGCAGCCCGATAACAACGACAGGGGAAGCTTTCTTT
>once|TRBV28|TRBJ1-1|NA
CAVGGRVTVSVTEAFF
TGTGCCGTTGGAGGTAGGGTTACCGTCTCGGTCACTGAAGCTTTCTTT
>NA|TRBV10-3|TRBJ1-4|TRBD1
CAIRPQGEGREKLFF
TGTGCCATCAGGCCGCAGGGGGAGGGCCGAGAAAAACTGTTTTTT
>NA|TRBV5-4|TRBJ2-1|TRBD2
CASSGGEAYNEQFF
TGTGCCAGCTCTGGGGGGGAAGCCTACAATGAGCAGTTCTTC
>NA|TRBV4-1|TRBJ1-4|NA
CASSQVVAGLNEKLFF
TGCGCCAGCAGCCAAGTTGTTGCAGGGCTAAATGAAAAACTGTTTTTT